Sequencing of this T cell receptor beta chain was carried out in a study of blood T cell repertoires in COVID-19. Study in general: Italy, Spain and the United States were the sources of the convalescent and acute COVID-19 samples. Sources were T cells, B-cell-depleted T cells, or PBMCs; the material itself was cDNA or gDNA.

This CDR3 comprises 16 residues. Germline V gene data show CDR1 as SGHVS and CDR2 as FNYEAQ. The V and J ends lost 2 bases and 4 bases, in that order; junction bases with no gene match: 8. Source study methods: Amplification of reference gene primers provided the estimated nucleated cell counts. Method: immunoSEQ multiplex PCR; TCRdb's copy keeps in-frame clones and lacks some. V, J and clone size are taken as reported in that table, and D and trimming were inferred from the DNA itself. The profile covers 140,000 or so clones, with around 76% appearing a single time and around 4% taken by the ten largest.

This sequence was found in a man aged 55-75 years with acute or convalescent COVID-19. The specimen sequenced was peripheral blood. V usage is TRBV7-6 and J usage is TRBJ2-7; 10 nucleotides line up with TRBD2. The CDR3 bases are TGTGCCAGCAGCTTAAACAGCGGGGGGGCGGGTTACGAGCAGTACTTC. Translated: CASSLNSGGAGYEQYF.